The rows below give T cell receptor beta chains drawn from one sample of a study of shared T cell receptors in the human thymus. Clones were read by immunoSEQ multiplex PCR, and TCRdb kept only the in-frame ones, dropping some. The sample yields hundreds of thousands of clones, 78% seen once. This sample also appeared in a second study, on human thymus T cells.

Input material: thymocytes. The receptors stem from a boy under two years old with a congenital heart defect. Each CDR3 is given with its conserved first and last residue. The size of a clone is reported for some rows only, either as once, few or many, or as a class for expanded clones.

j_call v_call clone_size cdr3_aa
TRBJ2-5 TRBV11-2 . CASSLDVGETQYF
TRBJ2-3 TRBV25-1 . CASSAPSSAFGTDTQYF
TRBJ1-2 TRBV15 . CATSRDSSQDSYGYTF
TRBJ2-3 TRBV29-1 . CSVEEREAGEVGGGTDTQYF
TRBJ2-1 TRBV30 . CAWSVRGRARFGQFF
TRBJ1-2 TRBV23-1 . CASSQRRQGRVDYGYTF
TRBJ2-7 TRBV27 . CASSFTGAYEQYF
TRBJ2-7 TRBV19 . CASSIVGGLLLNPTYEQYF
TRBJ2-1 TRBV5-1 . CASSPRTSGRAPYNEQFF
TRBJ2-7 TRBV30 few CAWSVTSGRGRGEQYF
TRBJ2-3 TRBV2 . CASIRQGTTDTQYF
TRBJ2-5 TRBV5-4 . CASSFGGTLETQYF
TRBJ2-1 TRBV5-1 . CASSPTLAGGEQFF
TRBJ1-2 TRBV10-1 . CASSEGQNYGYTF
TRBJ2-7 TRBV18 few CASSPEGARPYEQYF
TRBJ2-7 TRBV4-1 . CASSQVNSQGDLSYEQYF
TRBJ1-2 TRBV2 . CGVFGGSGQRINYGYTF
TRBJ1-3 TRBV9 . CASSVGAAGNTIYF
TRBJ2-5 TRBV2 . CARLNQETQYF
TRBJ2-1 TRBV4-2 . CASSKPGQGCNEQFF
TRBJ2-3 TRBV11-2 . CASSSRGSLQVTDTQYF
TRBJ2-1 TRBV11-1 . CASRKGGLAGRDEQFF
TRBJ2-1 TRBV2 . CAISTSGAHNEQFF
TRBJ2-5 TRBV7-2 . CASSLHRGRLETQYF
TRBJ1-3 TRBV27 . CASSPLTGNTIYF
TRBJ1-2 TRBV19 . CATDGQGQTDYGYTF
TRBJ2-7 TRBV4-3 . CASSPRLEEGGQAREQYF
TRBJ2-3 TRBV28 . CASSPRTSADTQYF
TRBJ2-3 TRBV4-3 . CASSPGGTSGFADTQYF
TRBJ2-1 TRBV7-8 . CASSSGAGLANNEQFF
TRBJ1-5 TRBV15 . CATSTYLTGGFNQPQHF
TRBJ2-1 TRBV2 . CASSVGGHLYNEQFF
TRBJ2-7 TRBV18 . CASSPPGSSYEQYF
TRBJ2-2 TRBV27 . CASSDGQGGNTGELFF
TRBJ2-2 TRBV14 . CASSPQVKNTGELFF
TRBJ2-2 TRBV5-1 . CASSLGRELSPGLAENTGELFF
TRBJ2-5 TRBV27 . CASSKGLGGETQYF
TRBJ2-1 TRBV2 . CASRTIGLAPGGNEQFF
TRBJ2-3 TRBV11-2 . CASSLVPGFLAGPDTQYF
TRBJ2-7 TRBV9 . CASSETSGAPDEQYF
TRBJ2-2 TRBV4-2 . CASRTTAQGANTGELFF
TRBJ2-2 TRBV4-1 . CASSCIGGSDRGKNTGELFF
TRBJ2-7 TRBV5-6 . CASSLRQDGTSGLYEQYF
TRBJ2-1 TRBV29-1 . CSVQGETYNEQFF
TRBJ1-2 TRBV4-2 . CASSQGRLGTGPLSGLRDGYTF
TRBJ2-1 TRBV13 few CASIQFLAGNEQFF
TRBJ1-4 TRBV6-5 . CASRGTGNEKLFF
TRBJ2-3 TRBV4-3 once CASSQDLRAGETDTQYF
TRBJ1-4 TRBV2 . CASSEEGQGGEKLFF